These 25 T cell receptor beta chains were sequenced from one sample in a study of Ad26.COV2.S vaccination and SARS-CoV-2 variants. Sequencing was performed with immunoSEQ multiplex PCR; in TCRdb, only in-frame clones are kept and a portion is missing. The profile covers about 680,000 clones, with roughly 90% appearing a single time and around 1.4% taken by the ten largest. The treatment here: some 20 received Ad26.COV2.S at low or high dose, single or two shots; several received placebo; per-sample allocation not given. The investigators took samples on day 63 after the first vaccine or placebo injection. This specimen consisted of peripheral blood, obtained in a trial of Ad26.COV2.S vaccine versus placebo. The receptor source for this set is a person between 18 and 59 years old who received the Ad26.COV2.S COVID-19 vaccine or a placebo.

The chain combines TRBV7-9 with TRBJ2-5; D not certain. V lost 3 bases, J lost 7 bases, and 9 bases lay in between. The CDR3 is made up of 12 amino acids. Per the germline V gene, CDR1 is SEHNR and CDR2 is FQNEAQ (reference sequence). CDR3 residues: CASSLPFGTQYF. The CDR3 DNA sequence: TGTGCCAGCAGCTTGCCCTTTGGGACCCAGTACTTC. Filled out from reference TRBV7-9 and TRBJ2-5, the complete variable domain reads DTGVSQNPRHKITKRGQNVTFRCDPISEHNRLYWYRQTLGQGPEFLTYFQNEAQLEKSRLLSDRFSAERPKGSFSTLEIQRTEQGDSAMYLCASSLPFGTQYFGPGTRLLVL.

The chain carries TRBV3-1 (or the pseudogene TRBV3-2) and TRBJ1-4; D unclear. This CDR3 is built from 13 residues. V lost 4 bases and J 6 bases, leaving 9 bases between the germline ends. From germline, CDR1 is LGHDT and CDR2 YNNKEL (reference sequence). The CDR3 protein is CASSLTTDEKLFF. The CDR3 DNA follows: TGTGCCAGCAGCCTTACCACAGATGAAAAACTGTTTTTT.

CDR3 protein: CASSHEGGPGTDTQYF. CDR3 coding DNA: TGTGCCAGCAGCCACGAGGGGGGCCCTGGCACAGATACGCAGTATTTT. The rearrangement uses TRBV27 and TRBJ2-3; D is tentatively TRBD1 or TRBD2 (6 bases each). The V end was cut by 6 bases, the J end by 1 base, with 17 bases between. CDR1 MNHEY and CDR2 SMNVEV come from the germline V gene (reference sequence). The CDR3 has 16 amino acids.

V is TRBV7-9 and J is TRBJ2-7, with D unresolved. Germline CDR1 SEHNR, CDR2 FQNEAQ (reference sequence). Trimming pared 4 bases from V and 4 bases from J, leaving 20 bases between. The CDR3 sequence is 16 residues long. CDR3 residues: CASSSSPEQVQYEQYF. The CDR3 nucleotides read TGTGCCAGCAGCTCCTCCCCGGAGCAGGTACAATACGAGCAGTACTTC.

Notes on this clone: Other nucleotide sequences from this sample produce the same CDR3. The chain joins TRBV30 to TRBJ1-2; 9 bases are shared with TRBD1. CDR1 and CDR2 from the germline V gene are GTSNPN and SVGIG (reference sequence). The ends lost 1 base at V and 2 bases at J; junction bases unmatched: 2. The CDR3 covers 14 residues. The CDR3 sequence: CAWSADRGNYGYTF. Here the CDR3 DNA reads TGTGCCTGGAGTGCGGACAGGGGCAACTATGGCTACACCTTC.

The rearrangement uses TRBV7-6 and TRBJ2-2; D possibly corresponds to TRBD1 (6 bases). CDR1 and CDR2 from the germline V gene are SGHVS and FNYEAQ. Trimming took off 5 bases at V and 3 bases at J, with 10 bases between the two ends. CDR3 size: 14 residues. The CDR3 spells CASSPTGYTGELFF. CDR3 DNA sequence: TGTGCCAGCAGCCCCACAGGGTACACCGGGGAGCTGTTTTTT.

This clone was seen once. V is TRBV27 and J is TRBJ2-7; possibly TRBD2 for D (5 bases). CDR3 length: 13 amino acids. Trimming pared 4 bases from V and 2 bases from J, leaving 9 bases between. Germline CDR1 is MNHEY and CDR2 is SMNVEV (reference sequence). The chain's CDR3 is CASSSGLAYEQYF. CDR3 bases: TGTGCCAGCAGTTCAGGACTTGCCTACGAGCAGTACTTC.

V and J are TRBV27 and TRBJ2-7; D is ambiguous. With 4 bases removed from V and 9 bases from J, the gap between germline ends came to 16 bases. The germline V gene has CDR1 MNHEY and CDR2 SMNVEV (reference sequence). This CDR3 is 13 amino acids long. The CDR3 reads CASSSDSSLVQYF. The CDR3 DNA reads as TGTGCCAGCAGTTCTGACTCGTCCTTGGTGCAGTACTTC.

The chain carries TRBV19 and TRBJ2-7, with 8 bases identical to TRBD1. This CDR3 has 13 amino acids. J lost 2 bases, V lost 4 bases, and 1 base had no gene match. CDR1 LNHDA and CDR2 SQIVND come from the germline V gene (reference sequence). In DNA form, the CDR3 reads TGTGCCAGTAGTAAACAGGGGGCCTACGAGCAGTACTTC. Translating gives CASSKQGAYEQYF.

This chain uses TRBV5-1 with TRBJ1-1; 7 bases match TRBD1. CDR3 size: 15 residues. In germline, CDR1 is SGHRS, CDR2 YFSETQ. V gave up 0 bases and J gave up 4 bases; unmatched junction bases: 6. The CDR3 loop reads CASSLAAGGSTEAFF. The CDR3 region has the DNA TGCGCCAGCAGCTTGGCAGCAGGGGGAAGCACTGAAGCTTTCTTT.

Of note for this clone: Other DNA sequences in the sample encode the same CDR3. The chain uses TRBV3-1 (or the pseudogene TRBV3-2) and TRBJ2-1; TRBD2 matches 15 bases. CDR1 LGHDT and CDR2 YNNKEL come from the germline V gene (reference sequence). The CDR3 covers 15 residues. The trim removed 4 bases at V and 7 bases at J, leaving 2 bases unmatched. CDR3 region: CASSPGLAGGNEQFF. The CDR3 DNA sequence: TGTGCCAGCAGCCCGGGACTAGCGGGAGGTAATGAGCAGTTCTTC.

The chain has TRBV11-2 and TRBJ2-6, with D hard to call. Trimming took 0 bases from V and 0 from J, leaving 9 bases between them. The CDR3 runs 17 residues. CDR1 is SGHAT and CDR2 is FQNNGV in the germline V gene. The CDR3 coding sequence is TGTGCCAGCAGCTTAGATCTAACATCCTCTGGGGCCAACGTCCTGACTTTC. This encodes CASSLDLTSSGANVLTF.

V usage is TRBV28 and J usage is TRBJ2-4; TRBD1 matches at 7 bases. The CDR3 is 15 amino acids. J lost 0 bases, V lost 8 bases, and 7 bases had no gene match. Germline V gene lookup returns CDR1 MDHEN and CDR2 SYDVKM. CDR3 protein: CASLGTEKAKNIQYF. The CDR3 DNA reads as TGTGCCAGCCTCGGGACAGAGAAAGCCAAAAACATTCAGTACTTC.

A single count supports this clone. The chain recombines TRBV11-2 with TRBJ1-2; D remains unclear. The V end was cut by 0 bases, the J end by 4 bases, with 9 bases between. Germline-derived CDR1 and CDR2 are SGHAT and FQNNGV. This CDR3 spans 14 amino acids. CDR3 DNA sequence: TGTGCCAGCAGCTTAGACAAGACCGCCTATGGCTACACCTTC. Translating gives CASSLDKTAYGYTF.

The chain's CDR3 is CASSLDPSGGYTF. Written as DNA, the CDR3 is TGTGCCAGCAGTTTAGACCCCTCGGGTGGCTACACCTTC. This chain links TRBV27 with TRBJ1-2; unclear D gene. Germline-derived CDR1 and CDR2 are MNHEY and SMNVEV (reference sequence). V lost 2 bases and J lost 7, with 11 bases in between. The CDR3 contains 13 residues.

The gene calls are TRBV7-2 and TRBJ1-6; D is unresolved. The ends were cut back, 1 base at V and 0 bases at J, with 7 bases in the middle. The CDR3 extends over 16 amino acids. Germline CDR1 and CDR2: SGHTA and FQGNSA. The CDR3 DNA follows: TGTGCCAGCAGCTTAGATCAGAGCTCCTATAATTCACCCCTCCACTTT. Amino acid sequence: CASSLDQSSYNSPLHF.

The gene calls are TRBV9 and TRBJ1-3, with TRBD1 identical over 7 bases. Per the germline V gene, CDR1 is SGDLS and CDR2 is YYNGEE. The junction had 8 bases not matched to a gene; V was cut back by 8 bases and J by 0 bases. The CDR3 runs 15 residues. This chain's CDR3 is CASGVGTVSGNTIYF. The CDR3 DNA sequence: TGTGCCAGTGGCGTGGGGACAGTCTCTGGAAACACCATATATTTT.

This clone was seen only once. This chain uses TRBV11-2 with TRBJ2-3; TRBD2 agrees at 9 bases. The trim removed 4 bases at V and 0 bases at J, leaving 5 bases unmatched. Germline V gene lookup returns CDR1 SGHAT and CDR2 FQNNGV. The CDR3 extends over 16 amino acids. The CDR3 coding sequence is TGTGCCAGCAGCTCTTTAGCGGGGGTGAGCACAGATACGCAGTATTTT. This gives the protein CASSSLAGVSTDTQYF.

This clone came up once. The V call is TRBV7-9, the J call TRBJ1-6; TRBD1 matches at 12 bases. Germline CDR1 SEHNR, CDR2 FQNEAQ (reference sequence). The CDR3 spans 14 residues. V trimming: 5 bases; J trimming: 12 bases; junction bases outside the gene matches: 5. The CDR3 sequence: CASSGGQGAGPLHF. The CDR3 coding sequence is TGTGCCAGCAGCGGGGGACAGGGGGCAGGACCCCTCCACTTT.

The chain is built from TRBV7-8 and TRBJ2-2; TRBD1 might be the D (6 bases). The germline V and J ends were trimmed by 2 bases and 0 bases, with 10 bases remaining between them. The germline V gene has CDR1 SGHVS and CDR2 FQNEAQ. This CDR3 is built from 16 residues. CDR3 DNA: TGTGCCAGCAGCTTACTACAGGGTACGAACACCGGGGAGCTGTTTTTT. It is translated as CASSLLQGTNTGELFF.

The chain recombines TRBV25-1 with TRBJ1-3; D is undetermined. CDR3 length: 15 amino acids. Germline V gene data show CDR1 as MGHDK and CDR2 as SYGVNS. V dropped 4 bases and J dropped 0 bases, with 10 bases sitting between them. CDR3 nucleotides: TGTGCCAGCAGTGTGGACGGTGCCTCTGGAAACACCATATATTTT. It translates to CASSVDGASGNTIYF.

V is TRBV3-1 (or the pseudogene TRBV3-2) and J is TRBJ2-1; 10 bases align to TRBD2. V lost 5 bases and J lost 4; bases outside the gene matches: 5. This CDR3 is built from 15 residues. Germline V gene data show CDR1 as LGHDT and CDR2 as YNNKEL (reference sequence). Here the CDR3 reads CASSGRTSGYNEQFF. The CDR3 coding sequence is TGTGCCAGCAGCGGGCGGACTAGCGGTTACAATGAGCAGTTCTTC.

The V and J genes are TRBV12-3 or TRBV12-4 and TRBJ1-5, with D unclear. The length of the CDR3 is 13 residues. Trimming took 8 bases from V and 3 from J, leaving 11 bases between them. The CDR3 spells CASSPGPNQPQHF. The DNA of the CDR3 is TGTGCCAGCTCCCCGGGCCCCAATCAGCCCCAGCATTTT.

The rearrangement uses TRBV6-5 and TRBJ2-7; TRBD2 aligns across 7 bases. J was trimmed by 6 bases and V by 6 bases; bases with no gene match: 5. CDR1 and CDR2 (germline): MNHEY, SVGAGI. This CDR3 comprises 12 residues. The DNA of the CDR3 is TGTGCCAGCAGACCAGTAGCGGGCGAGCAGTACTTC. Translating it yields CASRPVAGEQYF.

The rearrangement uses TRBV4-2 and TRBJ2-3; the match to TRBD2 covers 11 bases. The CDR3 runs 18 residues. Trimming took 4 bases from V and 5 from J; bases not matched to a gene: 14. Germline CDR1 and CDR2: LGHNA and YNFKEQ. The CDR3 nucleotides read TGTGCCAGCAGCCCCTCCCTAGTAGCGGGAGGGCAAGGAGATACGCAGTATTTT. This encodes CASSPSLVAGGQGDTQYF.